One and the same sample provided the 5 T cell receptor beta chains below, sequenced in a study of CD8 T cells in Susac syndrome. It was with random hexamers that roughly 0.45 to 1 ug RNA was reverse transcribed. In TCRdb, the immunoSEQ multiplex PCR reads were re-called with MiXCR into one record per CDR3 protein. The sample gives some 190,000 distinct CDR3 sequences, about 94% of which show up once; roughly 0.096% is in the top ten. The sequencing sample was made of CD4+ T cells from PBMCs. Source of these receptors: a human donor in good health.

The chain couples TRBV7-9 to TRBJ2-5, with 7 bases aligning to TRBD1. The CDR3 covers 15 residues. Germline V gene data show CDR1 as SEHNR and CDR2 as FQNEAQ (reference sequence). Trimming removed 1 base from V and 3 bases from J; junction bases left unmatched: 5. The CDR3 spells CASSLGGTEKETQYF. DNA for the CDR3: TGTGCCAGCAGCTTAGGGGGGACAGAGAAAGAGACCCAGTACTTC.

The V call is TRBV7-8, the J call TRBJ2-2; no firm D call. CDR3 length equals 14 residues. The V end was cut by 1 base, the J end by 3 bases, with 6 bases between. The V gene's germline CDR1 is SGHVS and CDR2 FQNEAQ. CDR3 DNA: TGTGCCAGCAGCTTAGTTTTGGACACCGGGGAGCTGTTTTTT. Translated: CASSLVLDTGELFF.

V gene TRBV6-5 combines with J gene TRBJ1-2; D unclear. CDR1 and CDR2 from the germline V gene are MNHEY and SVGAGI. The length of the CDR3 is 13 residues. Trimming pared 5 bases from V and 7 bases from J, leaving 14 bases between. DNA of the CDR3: TGTGCCAGCAGTCCTCCACCCGGTGCTGGCTACACCTTC. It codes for CASSPPPGAGYTF.

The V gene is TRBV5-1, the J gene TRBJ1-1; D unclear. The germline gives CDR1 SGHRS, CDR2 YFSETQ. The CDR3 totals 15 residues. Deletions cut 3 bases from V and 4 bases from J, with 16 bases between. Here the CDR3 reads CASSSGVMSSTEAFF. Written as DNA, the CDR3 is TGCGCCAGCAGCTCAGGCGTTATGTCGAGCACTGAAGCTTTCTTT.

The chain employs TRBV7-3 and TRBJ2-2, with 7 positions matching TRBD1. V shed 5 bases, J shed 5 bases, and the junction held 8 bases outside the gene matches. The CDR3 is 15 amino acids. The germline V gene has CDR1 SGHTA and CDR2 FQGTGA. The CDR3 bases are TGTGCCAGCAGCGAAGGGGGCGTAAAAACCGGGGAGCTGTTTTTT. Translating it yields CASSEGGVKTGELFF. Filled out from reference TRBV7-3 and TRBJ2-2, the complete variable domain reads GAGVSQTPSNKVTEKGKYVELRCDPISGHTALYWYRQSLGQGPEFLIYFQGTGAADDSGLPNDRFFAVRPEGSVSTLKIQRTERGDSAVYLCASSEGGVKTGELFFGEGSRLTVL.